This T cell receptor beta chain originates from a study of shared clonotypes between healthy human individuals. Germline assignment: CDR1 MRHNA and CDR2 SNTAGT. The ends were cut back, 8 bases at V and 3 bases at J, with 14 bases in the middle. The CDR3 runs to 13 residues. Produced via immunoSEQ multiplex PCR; TCRdb's table is partial and in-frame only. Here the sample spans millions of clones, over 85% being singletons. The rearrangement links TRBV6-4 to TRBJ2-7; TRBD1 might be the D (7 bases). The TCR sequence derives from a man aged 18 to 29 in good health. Source material: naive CD4+ T cells sorted from blood. Subset defined: CD45RA+ positively selected. The CDR3 DNA sequence: TGTGCCAGCTCGGCAGGGGGAGGCTACGAGCAGTACTTC. It is translated as CASSAGGGYEQYF.